The 3 T cell receptor beta chains reported below all come from one sample, sequenced in a study of blood T cell repertoires in COVID-19. Some clones are missing from TCRdb's copy, which holds only in-frame ones; the method was immunoSEQ multiplex PCR. There are over 250,000 clones in the sample; about 86% occur only once, and roughly 4% lies in the top ten. The material sequenced was PBMCs or T cells enriched from blood (not recorded which). The receptors were sampled from a man aged 30-40 years with acute COVID-19.

The rearrangement uses TRBV9 and TRBJ2-3, with D maybe TRBD2 (6 bases). CDR1 and CDR2 (germline): SGDLS, YYNGEE. V lost 6 bases and J 0 bases, leaving 14 bases between the germline ends. This CDR3 contains 15 residues. CDR3: CASKEGWISTDTQYF. As DNA, the CDR3 is TGTGCCAGCAAGGAGGGCTGGATAAGCACAGATACGCAGTATTTT.

J is TRBJ2-1 and V is TRBV24-1; D is perhaps TRBD2 (6 bases). V lost 7 bases and J 7 bases, leaving 19 bases between the germline ends. Germline V gene sequence: CDR1 KGHDR, CDR2 SFDVKD. CDR3 size: 15 residues. The chain's CDR3 is CATRGVAGNGNEQFF. CDR3 nucleotides: TGTGCCACCAGGGGTGTGGCGGGAAATGGGAATGAGCAGTTCTTC.

V and J are TRBV19 and TRBJ1-3, with D perhaps TRBD1 (6 bases). CDR1 is LNHDA, CDR2 SQIVND, per germline (reference sequence). The CDR3 spans 16 residues. V was trimmed by 6 bases and J by 0 bases, leaving 15 bases between them. In DNA form, the CDR3 reads TGTGCCAGTAGCCCTACAGGGCAGACCTCTGGAAACACCATATATTTT. This translates into CASSPTGQTSGNTIYF.